This passage covers 13 T cell receptor beta chains from one sample sequenced in a study of blood T cell repertoires in COVID-19. Libraries were prepared by immunoSEQ multiplex PCR; TCRdb keeps only in-frame clonotypes and omits some of them. The table includes some 45,000 clones, more than 75% detected once. The sequenced material came from peripheral blood. These receptors were taken from a man aged 70 or older with active or convalescent COVID-19.

The rearrangement joins TRBV7-8 to TRBJ2-7; TRBD2 matches 10 bases. Germline trimming cut 2 bases from V and 3 bases from J; bases unmatched to any gene: 13. The length of the CDR3 is 18 residues. Germline V gene data show CDR1 as SGHVS and CDR2 as FQNEAQ. CDR3 nucleotide sequence: TGTGCCAGCAGCTTAAGAAGGGGTTTGTCTAGCGGGAGCTACGAGCAGTACTTC. Protein: CASSLRRGLSSGSYEQYF.

V is TRBV19 and J is TRBJ2-6; D unclear. This CDR3 is built from 14 residues. Germline V lookup: CDR1 LNHDA, CDR2 SQIVND (reference sequence). The V gene lost 5 bases and the J gene lost 3 bases, with 8 bases spanning the gap. CDR3 amino acids: CASSWQVGANVLTF. CDR3 sequence (DNA): TGTGCCAGTAGTTGGCAGGTTGGGGCCAACGTCCTGACTTTC.

This clone was detected a few times. This chain connects TRBV19 to TRBJ2-2; TRBD1 matches 7 bases. Germline CDR1 is LNHDA and CDR2 is SQIVND (reference sequence). CDR3 size: 15 residues. V lost 3 bases, J lost 6 bases, and 7 bases stayed unmatched. The CDR3 here is CASSIRRGRAGELFF. Here the CDR3 DNA reads TGTGCCAGTAGTATTCGAAGGGGGCGGGCCGGGGAGCTGTTTTTT.

This chain links TRBV7-9 with TRBJ1-2; D might be TRBD1 (6 bases). The V gene's germline CDR1 is SEHNR and CDR2 FQNEAQ (reference sequence). V dropped 7 bases and J dropped 0 bases, with 15 bases sitting between them. CDR3 length equals 15 residues. The CDR3 DNA sequence: TGTGCCAGCACCCCAGGGGCAGTTACTAACTATGGCTACACCTTC. The encoded protein is CASTPGAVTNYGYTF.

The rearrangement links TRBV19 to TRBJ2-1; weak D call: TRBD2 (6 bases). V lost 7 bases and J lost 10, with 14 bases in between. The germline CDR1 and CDR2 sequences are LNHDA and SQIVND (reference sequence). The CDR3 is 12 amino acids. The DNA of the CDR3 is TGTGCCAGTACCTGGGGGGTAGGGGAGCAGTTCTTC. Its protein is CASTWGVGEQFF.

The chain is built from TRBV3-1 (or the pseudogene TRBV3-2) and TRBJ2-2, with D possibly being TRBD2 (6 bases). The CDR3 length is 13 residues. Germline V gives CDR1 LGHDT, CDR2 YNNKEL (reference sequence). V was shortened by 3 bases and J by 7 bases, with 9 bases between the two germline ends. CDR3 region: CASSQRRGGELFF. CDR3 coding DNA: TGTGCCAGCAGCCAGAGGCGGGGCGGGGAGCTGTTTTTT.

V is TRBV14 and J is TRBJ1-5; D call uncertain. This CDR3 has 13 residues. Germline-derived CDR1 and CDR2 are SGHDN and FVKESK. The V end lost 0 bases, the J end lost 7 bases, and 7 bases lay between the germline ends. The CDR3 sequence is CASSQDLRQPQHF. The CDR3 DNA follows: TGTGCCAGCAGCCAAGATCTTCGGCAGCCCCAGCATTTT.

This clone was detected once. The chain recombines TRBV27 with TRBJ2-2; weak D call: TRBD1 (6 bases). V shed 11 bases and J shed 9 bases, with 13 bases lying between them. The CDR3 runs to 11 residues. Per the germline V gene, CDR1 is MNHEY and CDR2 is SMNVEV (reference sequence). CDR3 bases: TGTGCCTCTGAGGGACACCGGGAGCTGTTTTTT. This encodes CASEGHRELFF.

This clone showed up just a few times. The chain has TRBV28 and TRBJ1-6; D is undetermined. Germline CDR1 reads MDHEN; CDR2 reads SYDVKM. The V end lost 1 base, the J end lost 7 bases, and 8 bases lay between the germline ends. This CDR3 contains 14 residues. CDR3 in DNA: TGTGCCAGCAGTTTATATAGATTGAATTCACCCCTCCACTTT. The encoded protein is CASSLYRLNSPLHF.

This chain uses TRBV12-2 with TRBJ2-7; no DNA check was done on the table's D call, TRBD2. TRBV12-2 is noted as a pseudogene. The CDR3 spans 17 residues. The DNA for the CDR3 is TGTGCAAGTCCACCACGGGCTAGCGGGGGCCGATCCTACGAGCAGTACTTC. This sequence encodes CASPPRASGGRSYEQYF.

The chain employs TRBV4-2 and TRBJ1-4, with TRBD1 matching 8 bases. CDR1 is LGHNA, CDR2 YNFKEQ, per germline. Trimming cost V 0 bases and J 4 bases; bases outside gene matches: 1. This CDR3 contains 15 residues. This CDR3 reads CASSQETGGNEKLFF. CDR3 nucleotide sequence: TGTGCCAGCAGCCAAGAAACAGGGGGTAATGAAAAACTGTTTTTT.

This chain uses TRBV2 with TRBJ2-1, with TRBD2 identical over 8 bases. From germline, CDR1 is SNHLY and CDR2 FYNNEI. V shed 10 bases and J 4 bases; nucleotides not matched to a gene: 6. CDR3 length: 13 amino acids. CDR3 amino acids: CATSGTRYNEQFF. CDR3 bases: TGTGCCACTTCCGGGACTAGATACAATGAGCAGTTCTTC. Supplemented by reference TRBV2 and TRBJ2-1, the full variable domain reads EPEVTQTPSHQVTQMGQEVILRCVPISNHLYFYWYRQILGQKVEFLVSFYNNEISEKSEIFDDQFSVERPDGSNFTLKIRSTKLEDSAMYFCATSGTRYNEQFFGPGTRLTVL.

In this sample, this clone turned up a few times. The chain combines TRBV7-9 with TRBJ1-1; no clear D gene. V dropped 1 base and J dropped 1 base, with 4 bases sitting between them. From germline, CDR1 is SEHNR and CDR2 FQNEAQ (reference sequence). The CDR3 has 13 residues. CDR3 sequence: CASSLVENTEAFF. Written as DNA, the CDR3 is TGTGCCAGCAGCTTAGTAGAGAACACTGAAGCTTTCTTT.